These 6 T cell receptor beta chains share one sample of origin, sequenced in a study of T cell responses to AZD1222 COVID-19 vaccine. Sequencing used immunoSEQ multiplex PCR; TCRdb keeps in-frame clones, though not all of them. The sample includes fewer than 120,000 clones, 85% to 95% of them seen just once. The source material was peripheral blood, sampled 28 days after the second AZD1222 dose. The receptor set was obtained from an adult who received the AZD1222 COVID-19 vaccine.

This clone was detected once. The chain uses TRBV18 and TRBJ2-3, with 7 bases fitting TRBD1. The CDR3 totals 15 residues. The germline gives CDR1 KGHSH, CDR2 LQKENI. After removal of 4 bases from V and 5 bases from J, the junction contained 9 bases not matched to a gene. The DNA for the CDR3 is TGTGCCAGCTCACGGAATACAGGGGACGGAGATACGCAGTATTTT. As protein: CASSRNTGDGDTQYF.

The V gene is TRBV10-3, the J gene TRBJ2-7, with 8 bases identical to TRBD1. In germline, CDR1 is ENHRY, CDR2 SYGVKD. J lost 2 bases, V lost 6 bases, and 3 bases had no gene match. The CDR3 spans 13 residues. As DNA, the CDR3 is TGTGCCATCAGGCAGGACAGGGCCTACGAGCAGTACTTC. Residues: CAIRQDRAYEQYF.

This clone was picked up one time. The genes are TRBV27 and TRBJ2-2, with 10 nucleotides matching TRBD1. Germline V CDR1 and CDR2: MNHEY, SMNVEV (reference sequence). Unmatched junction bases numbered 10, after V lost 5 bases and J lost 7 bases. The CDR3 sequence is 16 residues long. CDR3 DNA: TGTGCCAGCAGTCTTCTAGGACAGGGGGTCGGCGGGGAGCTGTTTTTT. Translated, it gives CASSLLGQGVGGELFF.

This sequence joins TRBV19 and TRBJ1-5; the match to TRBD1 covers 8 bases. J was trimmed by 0 bases and V by 7 bases; bases with no gene match: 5. The CDR3 is made up of 15 amino acids. Germline V CDR1 and CDR2: LNHDA, SQIVND (reference sequence). DNA for the CDR3: TGTGCCAGTACCCTGACAGGGGATAGCAATCAGCCCCAGCATTTT. Its protein is CASTLTGDSNQPQHF.

The CDR3 is CASSFENTEAFF. In DNA, the CDR3 is TGTGCCAGCAGCTTCGAGAACACTGAAGCTTTCTTT. This chain uses TRBV11-2 with TRBJ1-1; no clear D gene. The CDR3 covers 12 residues. Germline V gene data show CDR1 as SGHAT and CDR2 as FQNNGV. The V gene lost 3 bases and the J gene lost 1 base, with 3 bases spanning the gap. Full variable domain (remainder filled in from reference TRBV11-2 and TRBJ1-1): EAGVAQSPRYKIIEKRQSVAFWCNPISGHATLYWYQQILGQGPKLLIQFQNNGVVDDSQLPKDRFSAERLKGVDSTLKIQPAKLEDSAVYLCASSFENTEAFFGQGTRLTVV.

The V call is TRBV18, the J call TRBJ2-7; TRBD2 matches at 14 bases. The V and J ends lost 2 bases and 6 bases, in that order; junction bases with no gene match: 6. Germline CDR1 is KGHSH and CDR2 is LQKENI. CDR3 size: 16 residues. The CDR3 sequence: CASSPLGLAGVGEQYF. In DNA, the CDR3 is TGTGCCAGCTCACCATTGGGACTAGCGGGAGTAGGCGAGCAGTACTTC.